The clone carrying this TCR beta chain was seen just once. Its specificity is unknown. The data were produced by immunoSEQ multiplex PCR, yet TCRdb's version contains in-frame clones alone and is incomplete. The sample has about 120,000 clones; 88% are singletons. The record originates from a study of T cell responses to AZD1222 COVID-19 vaccine. General study findings and limits: Spike-specific TCR breadth and depth grew following two AZD1222 doses. Repertoire sampling occurred only after the peak T cell response.

V shed 6 bases, J shed 5 bases, and the junction held 1 base outside the gene matches. The germline V gene has CDR1 ENHRY and CDR2 SYGVKD. CDR3 length: 12 amino acids. This TCR derives from an adult in good health. Sequenced here: peripheral blood, sampled on day 0 of MenACWY control vaccination. This sequence joins TRBV10-3 and TRBJ2-3; 8 positions match TRBD1. The CDR3 reads CAISGTGDTQYF. The CDR3, as DNA: TGTGCCATCAGCGGGACAGGAGATACGCAGTATTTT.